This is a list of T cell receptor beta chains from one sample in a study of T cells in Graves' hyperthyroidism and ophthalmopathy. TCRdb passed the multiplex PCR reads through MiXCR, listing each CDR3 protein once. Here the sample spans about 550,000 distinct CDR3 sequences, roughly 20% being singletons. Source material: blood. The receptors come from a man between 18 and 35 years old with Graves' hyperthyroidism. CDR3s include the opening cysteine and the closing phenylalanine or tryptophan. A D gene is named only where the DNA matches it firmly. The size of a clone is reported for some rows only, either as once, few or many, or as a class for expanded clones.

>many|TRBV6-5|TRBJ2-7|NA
CASSLERAYEQYF
TGTGCCAGCAGCCTCGAGAGGGCATACGAGCAGTACTTC
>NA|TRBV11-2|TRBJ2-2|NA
CASSLVGTPNTGELFF
TGTGCCAGCAGCTTAGTAGGGACCCCTAACACCGGGGAGCTGTTTTTT
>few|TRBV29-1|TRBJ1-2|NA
CSVFMGDWNGYTF
TGCAGCGTTTTTATGGGAGACTGGAATGGCTACACCTTC
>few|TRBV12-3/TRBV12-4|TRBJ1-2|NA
CASTIAGTYGYTF
TGTGCCAGCACCATCGCGGGGACCTATGGCTACACCTTC
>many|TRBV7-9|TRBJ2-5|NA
CASSSLWGSQETQYF
TGTGCCAGCAGCTCCCTATGGGGCAGTCAAGAGACCCAGTACTTC
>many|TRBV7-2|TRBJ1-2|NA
CASSLGALYGYTF
TGTGCCAGCAGCTTAGGGGCCCTCTATGGCTACACCTTC
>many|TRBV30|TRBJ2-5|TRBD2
CAWSWSSVAGASETQYF
TGTGCCTGGAGTTGGTCTTCAGTAGCGGGGGCTTCAGAGACCCAGTACTTC
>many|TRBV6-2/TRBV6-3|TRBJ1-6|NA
CASSYAALLPLHF
TGTGCCAGCAGCTACGCGGCCCTCCTACCCCTCCACTTT
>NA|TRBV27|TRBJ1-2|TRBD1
CASRLQGGNYGYTF
TGTGCCAGCAGGTTACAGGGGGGGAACTATGGCTACACCTTC
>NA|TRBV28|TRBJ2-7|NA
CASSTYGTYNEQYF
TGTGCCAGTAGTACCTACGGGACCTACAACGAGCAGTACTTC
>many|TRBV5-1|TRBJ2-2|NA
CASSLDRTAGELFF
TGCGCCAGCAGCTTGGACAGGACCGCCGGGGAGCTGTTTTTT
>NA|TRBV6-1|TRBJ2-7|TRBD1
CASRDPGQGTYEQYF
TGTGCCAGCAGAGATCCGGGACAGGGGACCTACGAGCAGTACTTC
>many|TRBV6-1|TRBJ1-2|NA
CASSEGRDYGYTF
TGTGCCAGCAGTGAAGGGAGGGACTATGGCTACACCTTC
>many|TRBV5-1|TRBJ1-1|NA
CASSLAQSGTEAFF
TGCGCCAGCAGCTTGGCTCAGTCTGGCACTGAAGCTTTCTTT
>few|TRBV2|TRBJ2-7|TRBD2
CASRESSGPSYEQYF
TGTGCCAGCAGGGAGTCTAGCGGGCCCTCCTACGAGCAGTACTTC
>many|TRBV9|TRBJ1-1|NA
CASSGGGGRNTEAFF
TGTGCCAGCAGCGGGGGAGGGGGTCGGAACACTGAAGCTTTCTTT
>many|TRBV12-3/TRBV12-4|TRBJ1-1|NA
CASRASTEAFF
TGTGCCAGCAGGGCGAGCACTGAAGCTTTCTTT
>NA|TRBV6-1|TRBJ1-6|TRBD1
CASSEDTQGVWSPLHF
TGTGCCAGCAGTGAAGATACACAGGGGGTTTGGTCACCCCTCCACTTT